This TCR beta chain stems from a study of post-analysis software for immune sequencing data. Study summary: Relapsing-remitting, secondary progressive and progressive-relapsing forms made up the multiple sclerosis disease courses.

The germline CDR1 and CDR2 sequences are SGHRS and YFSETQ. The length of the CDR3 is 11 residues. The V end was cut by 1 base, the J end by 6 bases, with 2 bases between. Every TCR beta cDNA library bore unique molecular identifiers. TCRdb ran MiXCR on the PCR reads and lists one entry per CDR3 protein. The repertoire holds a few hundred thousand distinct CDR3 sequences, approximately 34% seen once, with 6% in the top ten. This clonotype was recorded many times. Its specificity is not known. Overall study findings and caveats: With TRBV5-6, TRBV5-1 and TRBV20-1 included, a handful of TRBV segments were more frequent in patients than in controls.

This receptor was obtained from a girl between 2 and 17 years old with multiple sclerosis. J is TRBJ2-1 and V is TRBV5-1; D uncertain. Sequenced material: blood. The CDR3 sequence: CASSLRNEQFF. CDR3 coding DNA: TGCGCCAGCAGCTTGCGCAATGAGCAGTTCTTC.